These 26 T cell receptor beta chains share one sample of origin, sequenced in a study of shared clonotypes between healthy human individuals. Data came from immunoSEQ multiplex PCR; TCRdb stores just in-frame clones and leaves some out. This table holds about 1.1 million clones, approximately 80% found once. The sequencing sample was made of memory CD4+ T cells from PBMCs. Subset described: CD45RA-negative fraction. The receptors derive from a man in his late teens or twenties in good health. Some clones in this sample may be carry-over from other donors' samples.

About this clone itself: Within the sample, other DNA sequences also encode this same CDR3. This chain joins TRBV5-1 and TRBJ1-2; 7 nucleotides agree with TRBD1. Germline V CDR1 and CDR2: SGHRS, YFSETQ. With 1 base clipped from V and 6 bases from J, the junction kept 0 bases outside the gene matches. This CDR3 is built from 12 residues. CDR3: CASSLQGDGYTF. The CDR3 coding sequence is TGCGCCAGCAGCTTGCAGGGGGATGGCTACACCTTC. Filled out from reference TRBV5-1 and TRBJ1-2, the complete variable domain reads KAGVTQTPRYLIKTRGQQVTLSCSPISGHRSVSWYQQTPGQGLQFLFEYFSETQRNKGNFPGRFSGRQFSNSRSEMNVSTLELGDSALYLCASSLQGDGYTFGSGTRLTVV.

The table lists this clone with a count of one. V usage is TRBV6-1 and J usage is TRBJ2-2; TRBD1 agrees at 8 bases. V lost 2 bases to trimming and J lost 3 bases; unmatched junction nucleotides: 5. CDR3 length: 16 residues. Germline CDR1 MNHNS, CDR2 SASEGT. The CDR3 DNA is TGTGCCAGCAGTGAAAAGGCAGGGGGCTACACCGGGGAGCTGTTTTTT. Translated: CASSEKAGGYTGELFF.

This chain uses TRBV28 with TRBJ1-2, with 7 bases aligning to TRBD1. V was clipped by 8 bases and J by 3 bases; unmatched bases: 6. The CDR3 consists of 13 residues. Germline CDR1 and CDR2: MDHEN and SYDVKM. Here the CDR3 DNA reads TGTGCCAGCTCTCAGGGGGATTACTATGGCTACACCTTC. This sequence encodes CASSQGDYYGYTF.

This clone was picked up one time. This chain uses TRBV2 with TRBJ1-5; D gene ambiguous. Trimming removed 6 bases from V and 3 bases from J, with 9 bases in between. The CDR3 runs 13 residues. Germline CDR1 is SNHLY and CDR2 is FYNNEI. The CDR3 sequence: CASSVGPNQPQHF. The CDR3 bases are TGTGCCAGCAGCGTCGGCCCCAATCAGCCCCAGCATTTT. Combining the CDR3 with reference TRBV2 and TRBJ1-5 gives the whole variable domain EPEVTQTPSHQVTQMGQEVILRCVPISNHLYFYWYRQILGQKVEFLVSFYNNEISEKSEIFDDQFSVERPDGSNFTLKIRSTKLEDSAMYFCASSVGPNQPQHFGDGTRLSIL.

CDR3 amino acids: CASSLSGRRPNTGELFF. The CDR3 DNA reads TGTGCCAGCAGCCTCAGCGGGAGGCGGCCGAACACCGGGGAGCTGTTTTTT. This sequence joins TRBV7-2 and TRBJ2-2; 9 positions agree with TRBD2. The CDR3 totals 17 residues. V was pared by 5 bases and J by 0 bases, with 7 bases of the junction left unmatched. Germline V lookup: CDR1 SGHTA, CDR2 FQGNSA.

This clone was observed a handful of times. This rearrangement joins TRBV11-2 to TRBJ2-3; 16 bases line up with TRBD2. The CDR3 length is 18 residues. The germline V gene encodes CDR1 SGHAT and CDR2 FQNNGV. With 3 bases clipped from V and 6 bases from J, the junction kept 9 bases outside the gene matches. The CDR3 bases are TGTGCCAGCAGCTTGACGGGACTAGCGGGAGGGCCGAGGGATACGCAGTATTTT. Its translation: CASSLTGLAGGPRDTQYF.

A note on this clone: The same CDR3 also results from other DNA sequences found in this sample. The chain couples TRBV28 to TRBJ1-2; 8 bases are shared with TRBD1. V gave up 5 bases and J gave up 0 bases; unmatched junction bases: 2. The V gene's germline CDR1 is MDHEN and CDR2 SYDVKM. The CDR3 contains 14 residues. CDR3 sequence: CASSRQGPNYGYTF. In DNA form, the CDR3 reads TGTGCCAGCAGTCGACAGGGGCCTAACTATGGCTACACCTTC.

The rearrangement links TRBV7-9 to TRBJ1-1; D gene ambiguous. Germline-derived CDR1 and CDR2 are SEHNR and FQNEAQ (reference sequence). V lost 7 bases to trimming and J lost 5 bases, with 14 bases between them. The CDR3 has 13 amino acids. CDR3 nucleotide sequence: TGTGCCAGCATCCTCGACCCGATGACTGAAGCTTTCTTT. It specifies CASILDPMTEAFF.

The chain couples TRBV6-5 to TRBJ2-4; D is perhaps TRBD1 (6 bases). The CDR3 contains 12 residues. V was pared by 10 bases and J by 1 base, with 8 bases between. Per the germline V gene, CDR1 is MNHEY and CDR2 is SVGAGI. The CDR3 DNA is TGTGCCACCCAGGGGGCCAAAAACATTCAGTACTTC. This codes for CATQGAKNIQYF.

Only one count was recorded for this clone. This chain connects TRBV29-1 to TRBJ1-2, with 8 bases matching TRBD1. V was pared by 5 bases and J by 5 bases, with 10 bases of the junction left unmatched. The CDR3 loop spans 14 amino acids. Germline V gene data show CDR1 as SQVTM and CDR2 as ANQGSEA. The DNA of the CDR3 is TGCAGCGTTTACCGACAGGGGAAGGGGTATGGCTACACCTTC. Translation: CSVYRQGKGYGYTF.

The chain joins TRBV19 to TRBJ2-1, with D unclear. Germline V gene sequence: CDR1 LNHDA, CDR2 SQIVND (reference sequence). CDR3 size: 15 residues. V shed 4 bases and J shed 8 bases, with 18 bases lying between them. The CDR3 DNA is TGTGCCAGTAGTACCCCTGGGCGCCCCCAGGATGAGCAGTTCTTC. This gives the protein CASSTPGRPQDEQFF.

This clone showed up just a few times. J is TRBJ1-4 and V is TRBV2; 8 bases match TRBD1. The V segment lost 2 bases and the J segment 3 bases; nucleotides outside the gene matches: 5. This CDR3 is built from 16 residues. The germline V gene encodes CDR1 SNHLY and CDR2 FYNNEI. CDR3 region: CASSETGGRANEKLFF. DNA of the CDR3: TGTGCCAGCAGTGAAACAGGGGGTCGGGCTAATGAAAAACTGTTTTTT. The full variable domain, rest sourced from reference TRBV2 and TRBJ1-4, is EPEVTQTPSHQVTQMGQEVILRCVPISNHLYFYWYRQILGQKVEFLVSFYNNEISEKSEIFDDQFSVERPDGSNFTLKIRSTKLEDSAMYFCASSETGGRANEKLFFGSGTQLSVL.

Concerning this clone itself: Compared with germline, one end of the junction differs, possibly owing to a read error. The chain recombines TRBV28 with TRBJ1-2; TRBD1 aligns across 10 bases. The length of the CDR3 is 12 residues. Germline CDR1 reads MDHEN; CDR2 reads SYDVKM. The CDR3 here is CLSGQGSYGYTF. The DNA for the CDR3 is TGCCTATCGGGACAGGGGTCCTATGGCTACACCTTC.

The CDR3 bases are TGCAGCGTTGAAGGGCTAGCGTTAGGGGACCAAGATACGCAGTATTTT. The encoded protein is CSVEGLALGDQDTQYF. The chain links TRBV29-1 to TRBJ2-3; possibly TRBD2 for D (6 bases). Germline V gene sequence: CDR1 SQVTM, CDR2 ANQGSEA. The CDR3 contains 16 residues. Between the trimmed V and J ends, which lost 1 base and 5 bases, there was a span of 19 bases.

On this clone: The same CDR3 is also encoded by other DNA sequences in this sample. The chain couples TRBV18 to TRBJ2-7; 7 bases align to TRBD2. J gave up 6 bases and V 6 bases, and 5 bases lay outside the gene matches. Germline V gives CDR1 KGHSH, CDR2 LQKENI. The CDR3 runs to 12 residues. In DNA, the CDR3 is TGTGCCAGCTCTCCCCGGGGGGTCGAGCAGTACTTC. As protein: CASSPRGVEQYF.

This chain uses TRBV7-8 with TRBJ2-5; 9 bases align to TRBD2. The CDR3 length is 14 residues. Germline trimming cut 5 bases from V and 4 bases from J; bases unmatched to any gene: 5. Germline values: CDR1 SGHVS, CDR2 FQNEAQ. The CDR3 reads CASSQSGGRETQYF. CDR3 DNA: TGTGCCAGCAGCCAGAGCGGGGGGAGAGAGACCCAGTACTTC.

The chain uses TRBV4-3 and TRBJ2-3; either TRBD1 or TRBD2 may supply D (5 bases each). The V end was cut by 2 bases, the J end by 6 bases, with 9 bases between. This CDR3 contains 13 residues. Germline lookup yields CDR1 LGHNA and CDR2 YSLEER. The CDR3, as DNA: TGCGCCAGCAGCCAACTCAGGGAGGATACGCAGTATTTT. Encoded protein: CASSQLREDTQYF.

V usage is TRBV5-5 and J usage is TRBJ2-7; 7 bases map to TRBD2. The germline V gene encodes CDR1 SGHKS and CDR2 YYEKEE (reference sequence). V trimming: 4 bases; J trimming: 2 bases; junction bases outside the gene matches: 12. CDR3 length: 16 residues. The CDR3 coding sequence is TGTGCCAGCAGCCAACCAAGGGCTAGCGGCACCTACGAGCAGTACTTC. Encoded protein: CASSQPRASGTYEQYF.

This sequence joins TRBV9 and TRBJ2-1, with D possibly being TRBD2 (5 bases). From germline, CDR1 is SGDLS and CDR2 YYNGEE. V lost 3 bases to trimming and J lost 4 bases, with 11 bases between them. The CDR3 is 14 amino acids. CDR3 DNA: TGTGCCAGCAGCGCCAACAGCGGTTACAATGAGCAGTTCTTC. Protein sequence: CASSANSGYNEQFF.

This clone has only one observation. The genes are TRBV5-1 and TRBJ2-3, with 7 bases aligning to TRBD1. Germline V gives CDR1 SGHRS, CDR2 YFSETQ. Losses at the gene ends were 4 bases for V and 1 base for J; bases not matched to a gene: 6. The CDR3 has 15 residues. The CDR3 bases are TGCGCCAGCAGCCCACAGGGGATCGGCACAGATACGCAGTATTTT. Translation: CASSPQGIGTDTQYF. Using reference TRBV5-1 and TRBJ2-3 for the parts outside the CDR3, the full variable domain is KAGVTQTPRYLIKTRGQQVTLSCSPISGHRSVSWYQQTPGQGLQFLFEYFSETQRNKGNFPGRFSGRQFSNSRSEMNVSTLELGDSALYLCASSPQGIGTDTQYFGPGTRLTVL.

The gene calls are TRBV2 and TRBJ1-5, with D unclear. Germline CDR1 is SNHLY and CDR2 is FYNNEI. The CDR3 runs to 13 residues. Trimming cost V 6 bases and J 3 bases, with 9 bases left between them. The CDR3: CASSYSFNQPQHF. The CDR3 DNA reads TGTGCCAGCAGCTACAGCTTCAATCAGCCCCAGCATTTT.

This chain uses TRBV5-6 with TRBJ1-2; weak D call: TRBD1 (6 bases). This CDR3 has 14 amino acids. With 0 bases removed from V and 8 bases from J, the gap between germline ends came to 14 bases. Germline-derived CDR1 and CDR2 are SGHDT and YYEEEE. The CDR3 region is CASSLEGGGFGYTF. CDR3 DNA: TGTGCCAGCAGCTTGGAGGGGGGCGGCTTCGGCTACACCTTC.

This chain links TRBV5-1 with TRBJ2-7; D perhaps matches TRBD2 (6 bases). The CDR3 length is 15 residues. Per the germline V gene, CDR1 is SGHRS and CDR2 is YFSETQ. V was trimmed by 0 bases and J by 4 bases, leaving 14 bases between them. CDR3 in amino acids: CASSLVAGTLYEQYF. The CDR3 DNA reads as TGCGCCAGCAGCTTGGTGGCGGGAACCCTTTACGAGCAGTACTTC.

V usage is TRBV11-3 and J usage is TRBJ1-6; TRBD1 might be the D (6 bases). The CDR3 loop spans 15 amino acids. From germline, CDR1 is SGHNT and CDR2 YENEEA. V dropped 5 bases and J dropped 7 bases, with 15 bases sitting between them. Here the CDR3 reads CASSAWTAMNSPLHF. The CDR3 region has the DNA TGTGCCAGCAGCGCATGGACAGCGATGAATTCACCCCTCCACTTT.

The rearrangement joins TRBV2 to TRBJ2-7, with TRBD1 identical over 8 bases. V trimming: 4 bases; J trimming: 1 base; junction bases outside the gene matches: 3. From germline, CDR1 is SNHLY and CDR2 FYNNEI. The CDR3 loop spans 14 amino acids. CDR3 nucleotide sequence: TGTGCCAGCAGTGTAAGGACAGGGTCCTACGAGCAGTACTTC. Translated, it gives CASSVRTGSYEQYF.

The chain links TRBV7-9 to TRBJ1-4, with no clear D. The V and J ends lost 4 bases and 3 bases respectively, with 6 bases between them. CDR3 length: 13 amino acids. From germline, CDR1 is SEHNR and CDR2 FQNEAQ (reference sequence). The CDR3 nucleotides read TGTGCCAGCAGCTCCGGGGCTAATGAAAAACTGTTTTTT. Its translation is CASSSGANEKLFF. Full variable domain (outside the CDR3, taken from reference TRBV7-9 and TRBJ1-4): DTGVSQNPRHKITKRGQNVTFRCDPISEHNRLYWYRQTLGQGPEFLTYFQNEAQLEKSRLLSDRFSAERPKGSFSTLEIQRTEQGDSAMYLCASSSGANEKLFFGSGTQLSVL.